These T cell receptor beta chains were read from a single sample in a study of CD8+ T cells in alopecia areata. The assay was immunoSEQ multiplex PCR, and TCRdb's table has in-frame clones only and misses some. Of roughly 200,000 clones listed, 63% were seen once; the top ten hold 1.7%. This specimen was CD4+ T cells sorted from blood, taken at week 0. The source of these receptors is a human donor with alopecia areata. CDR3s include the opening cysteine and the closing phenylalanine or tryptophan. Fields, in order: D gene, J gene, clone size, V gene, CDR3 protein, CDR3 DNA. The D gene is left open where the match is weak. For some rows the clone size is stated as once, few or many, or as a class when expanded; others skip it.

.	TRBJ2-1	.	TRBV7-9	CASRGPDPYNEQFF	TGTGCCAGCAGGGGACCTGATCCCTACAATGAGCAGTTCTTC
.	TRBJ2-1	.	TRBV30	CAWSVDSVSTTYNEQFF	TGTGCCTGGAGCGTAGACAGCGTGTCTACTACCTACAATGAGCAGTTCTTC
TRBD2	TRBJ2-7	.	TRBV19	CASSRDYSSYEQYF	TGTGCCAGTAGTAGGGACTACAGCTCCTACGAGCAGTACTTC
.	TRBJ1-1	.	TRBV6-5	CASSRGKFGTEAFF	TGTGCCAGCAGTCGAGGGAAATTCGGGACTGAAGCTTTCTTT
.	TRBJ1-1	few	TRBV18	CASSPGFWDTEAFF	TGTGCCAGCTCACCAGGGTTCTGGGACACTGAAGCTTTCTTT
TRBD1	TRBJ2-5	few	TRBV7-6	CASSPGTVQETQYF	TGTGCCAGCAGCCCCGGGACAGTGCAAGAGACCCAGTACTTC
.	TRBJ1-1	few	TRBV2	CASSEEGRNTEAFF	TGTGCCAGCAGTGAAGAGGGGCGGAACACTGAAGCTTTCTTT
.	TRBJ2-7	.	TRBV29-1	CSVEQGSYEQYF	TGCAGCGTTGAACAGGGCTCCTACGAGCAGTACTTC
.	TRBJ1-1	.	TRBV6-5	CASSPRRTFTEAFF	TGTGCCAGCAGCCCGAGACGGACTTTCACTGAAGCTTTCTTT
TRBD1	TRBJ2-1	few	TRBV5-1	CASSQHRGPGNEQFF	TGCGCCAGCAGCCAACACAGGGGGCCAGGAAATGAGCAGTTCTTC
.	TRBJ2-1	.	TRBV20-1	CSAYYREQFF	TGCAGTGCTTATTACAGGGAGCAGTTCTTC
.	TRBJ1-2	few	TRBV4-3	CASSGTVSYGYTF	TGCGCCAGCAGCGGAACAGTTTCATATGGCTACACCTTC
TRBD1	TRBJ1-1	.	TRBV4-3	CASSRAPAGQATEAFF	TGCGCCAGCAGCCGAGCACCTGCCGGACAGGCCACTGAAGCTTTCTTT
.	TRBJ1-2	.	TRBV5-1	CASSPYLDLYGYTF	TGCGCCAGCAGCCCGTACTTGGACCTCTATGGCTACACCTTC
.	TRBJ2-5	.	TRBV15	CATRYGLREETQYF	TGTGCCACCAGATACGGGTTGAGAGAGGAGACCCAGTACTTC
.	TRBJ1-2	.	TRBV29-1	CSVVGTGYGYTF	TGCAGCGTTGTTGGGACGGGATATGGCTACACCTTC
TRBD1	TRBJ2-5	.	TRBV29-1	CSGRDRGFSETQYF	TGCAGCGGCCGGGACAGGGGGTTTTCGGAGACCCAGTACTTC
.	TRBJ1-2	.	TRBV30	CAWSRHQDYGYTF	TGTGCCTGGAGCAGACACCAGGACTATGGCTACACCTTC
.	TRBJ1-2	.	TRBV30	CAWSADSYGYTF	TGTGCCTGGAGTGCGGACAGCTATGGCTACACCTTC
.	TRBJ2-4	.	TRBV30	CAWSVSGTPSNIQYF	TGTGCCTGGTCAGTCTCCGGGACCCCCAGCAACATTCAGTACTTC
TRBD1	TRBJ1-2	few	TRBV19	CASSIGTGGGYTF	TGTGCCAGTAGTATCGGGACAGGAGGAGGCTACACCTTC
.	TRBJ1-5	.	TRBV6-1	CASSWTGGIDQPQHF	TGTGCCAGCAGTTGGACGGGGGGGATAGATCAGCCCCAGCATTTT
.	TRBJ1-1	few	TRBV29-1	CSSGTLLGTEAFF	TGCAGTTCCGGGACCTTGCTTGGCACTGAAGCTTTCTTT
TRBD1	TRBJ1-1	once	TRBV4-3	CASSQTDRVDTEAFF	TGCGCCAGCAGCCAGACAGACAGGGTGGACACTGAAGCTTTCTTT
.	TRBJ1-2	few	TRBV18	CASSLDRSYGYTF	TGTGCCAGCTCCCTGGACAGATCCTATGGCTACACCTTC
.	TRBJ1-3	.	TRBV5-1	CASSSGDIPGNTIYF	TGCGCCAGCAGCTCTGGGGATATTCCTGGAAACACCATATATTTT
.	TRBJ1-6	once	TRBV7-9	CASSLADGSQQYSPLHF	TGTGCCAGCAGCTTAGCGGATGGCTCTCAGCAGTATTCACCCCTCCACTTT
.	TRBJ2-6	.	TRBV27	CASSLGPTGYSGANVLTF	TGTGCCAGCAGTTTAGGCCCCACGGGATACTCTGGGGCCAACGTCCTGACTTTC
.	TRBJ1-1	once	TRBV29-1	CSGSYTLMNTEAFF	TGCAGCGGATCATACACCCTTATGAACACTGAAGCTTTCTTT
.	TRBJ2-7	few	TRBV6-6	CASSYQGGKYEQYF	TGTGCCAGCAGTTACCAGGGCGGGAAGTACGAGCAGTACTTC
TRBD1	TRBJ1-1	few	TRBV29-1	CSVWTGSNTEAFF	TGCAGCGTATGGACAGGGTCGAACACTGAAGCTTTCTTT
.	TRBJ1-1	.	TRBV20-1	CSAARDGAFF	TGCAGTGCTGCAAGGGATGGAGCTTTCTTT
TRBD1	TRBJ1-2	.	TRBV29-1	CSVDADRAGGYTF	TGCAGCGTAGATGCGGACAGGGCGGGTGGCTACACCTTC
TRBD1	TRBJ1-1	.	TRBV29-1	CSVVSGGSGTEAFF	TGCAGCGTTGTCTCAGGGGGCTCGGGCACTGAAGCTTTCTTT
TRBD2	TRBJ2-3	.	TRBV7-2	CASSLEVAGGPDTQYF	TGTGCCAGCAGCTTAGAGGTAGCGGGGGGGCCAGATACGCAGTATTTT
.	TRBJ1-6	.	TRBV25-1	CASSDRSGFSPLHF	TGTGCCAGCAGTGATCGTTCAGGGTTTTCACCCCTCCACTTT
.	TRBJ1-6	once	TRBV6-5	CASRDSSSYNSPLHF	TGTGCCAGCAGGGACTCGAGCTCCTATAATTCACCCCTCCACTTT
TRBD1	TRBJ1-5	.	TRBV4-1	CASSPLDREGQPQHF	TGCGCCAGCAGCCCCCTTGACAGGGAAGGTCAGCCCCAGCATTTT
.	TRBJ2-2	.	TRBV7-8	CASSLAWAGLVGELFF	TGTGCCAGCAGCTTAGCGTGGGCAGGATTGGTCGGGGAGCTGTTTTTT
.	TRBJ2-5	.	TRBV30	CAWSVTPQETQYF	TGTGCCTGGAGTGTAACCCCGCAAGAGACCCAGTACTTC
.	TRBJ1-2	few	TRBV28	CASSFMVNYGYTF	TGTGCCAGCAGTTTTATGGTTAACTATGGCTACACCTTC
TRBD2	TRBJ2-1	few	TRBV5-1	CASSSPGLVTNEQFF	TGCGCCAGCAGCTCTCCGGGACTAGTGACAAATGAGCAGTTCTTC
TRBD1	TRBJ1-2	.	TRBV29-1	CSVAGQGGGGYTF	TGCAGCGTAGCAGGACAGGGCGGTGGCGGCTACACCTTC
.	TRBJ2-2	.	TRBV11-1	CASSLGRKGTTGELFF	TGTGCCAGCAGCTTAGGAAGGAAGGGGACCACCGGGGAGCTGTTTTTT
.	TRBJ1-2	.	TRBV11-2	CASSSWTVGYTF	TGTGCCAGCAGTTCATGGACAGTAGGCTACACCTTC
.	TRBJ2-1	.	TRBV4-3	CASSQEAAVEAYNEQFF	TGCGCCAGCAGCCAAGAGGCCGCAGTAGAGGCCTACAATGAGCAGTTCTTC
.	TRBJ1-2	.	TRBV11-2	CASSLRGFNGYTF	TGTGCCAGCAGCTTACGAGGGTTTAATGGCTACACCTTC
.	TRBJ1-1	.	TRBV30	CACRTLNTEAFF	TGTGCCTGCCGGACCCTGAACACTGAAGCTTTCTTT
.	TRBJ2-2	.	TRBV29-1	CTALRQSGELFF	TGCACCGCCCTTCGACAGTCCGGGGAGCTGTTTTTT
.	TRBJ2-1	.	TRBV29-1	CSAWTGIVQEFF	TGCAGCGCCTGGACCGGGATCGTACAAGAGTTCTTC
TRBD1	TRBJ1-1	.	TRBV5-1	CASSLVGQAEAFF	TGCGCCAGCAGCTTGGTCGGACAGGCGGAAGCTTTCTTT
.	TRBJ2-1	.	TRBV30	CAWSGSVHEQFF	TGTGCCTGGAGTGGCTCCGTTCATGAGCAGTTCTTC